Following are 9 T cell receptor beta chains from one sample sequenced in a study of blood T cells in healthy people across ages. Primed by a sample-barcoded 5' primer and a J-beta primer mix, a second PCR proceeded for 7 to 11 cycles. A single record per CDR3 protein comes from TCRdb applying MiXCR to the 5' RACE reads. The sample holds over a million distinct CDR3 sequences; over 35% are singletons and the top ten take about 20%. Input material: blood. The receptors come from an older woman in good health.

This clonotype was recorded a few times. The chain couples TRBV4-1 to TRBJ2-3, with 14 bases fitting TRBD2. Germline assignment: CDR1 MGHRA and CDR2 YSYEKL. V lost 0 bases to trimming and J lost 8 bases; unmatched junction nucleotides: 4. The CDR3 totals 16 residues. The chain's CDR3 is CASSQDTGTSGSTQYF. CDR3 coding DNA: TGCGCCAGCAGCCAAGACACCGGGACTAGCGGGAGTACGCAGTATTTT.

The CDR3 here is CASSSPGTGGNEQYF. The CDR3 bases are TGTGCCAGCAGTTCCCCCGGGACAGGGGGGAACGAGCAGTACTTC. V is TRBV28 and J is TRBJ2-1, with 11 nucleotides matching TRBD1. The J call is in doubt because the DNA end fits TRBJ2-7 better. The germline V gene has CDR1 MDHEN and CDR2 SYDVKM. This CDR3 spans 15 amino acids.

This clonotype has more than one count but fewer than ten. The V gene is TRBV12-3 or TRBV12-4, the J gene TRBJ2-1; D might be TRBD1 (6 bases). This CDR3 has 17 amino acids. Trimming stripped 7 bases from V and 3 bases from J, with 22 bases between. The chain's CDR3 is CASTQHIRGTVYNEQFF. The CDR3, as DNA: TGTGCCAGCACCCAGCATATCAGGGGAACGGTCTACAATGAGCAGTTCTTC.

The chain has TRBV20-1 and TRBJ2-7; TRBD2 aligns across 9 bases. The CDR3 totals 16 residues. Germline lookup yields CDR1 DFQATT and CDR2 SNEGSKA (reference sequence). J was trimmed by 7 bases and V by 3 bases; bases with no gene match: 16. This CDR3 reads CSARGLAGFPTGEQYF. The CDR3 nucleotides are TGCAGTGCTAGGGGGCTAGCGGGATTTCCTACAGGAGAGCAGTACTTC.

The table lists this clonotype with a few counts. Given a much more abundant clone one base away, this may be a read error. This chain joins TRBV6-5 and TRBJ2-5; TRBD2 aligns across 9 bases. Near its end, the DNA agrees better with TRBJ2-7, so the J call may be wrong. The CDR3 runs to 14 residues. Germline V gives CDR1 MNHEY, CDR2 SVGAGI. CDR3 sequence (DNA): TGTGCCAGCAGTGACTTAGCGGGAGCAGGCGAGCAGTACTTC. This translates into CASSDLAGAGEQYF.

This clonotype was seen a few times. V usage is TRBV5-1 and J usage is TRBJ2-1; 13 bases map to TRBD2. The J call may be in error: the DNA end matches TRBJ2-7 better. In germline, CDR1 is SGHRS, CDR2 YFSETQ. The CDR3 extends over 19 amino acids. CDR3 loop: CASSLEGTSGISYYNEQYF. The CDR3 bases are TGCGCCAGCAGCTTGGAAGGGACTAGCGGGATCTCCTATTACAATGAGCAGTACTTC.

This rearrangement joins TRBV5-5 to TRBJ2-7, with TRBD2 matching over 8 bases. The V segment lost 4 bases and the J segment 7 bases; nucleotides outside the gene matches: 13. The V gene's germline CDR1 is SGHKS and CDR2 YYEKEE (reference sequence). The CDR3 extends over 15 amino acids. DNA of the CDR3: TGTGCCAGCAGCCCGGGACTAGTTATTACGGGTGAGCAGTACTTC. Its translation is CASSPGLVITGEQYF.

With regard to this clonotype: A much larger clone sits a single nucleotide away, making a read error possible. The rearrangement links TRBV4-2 to TRBJ2-5; tentative D call: TRBD1 (5 bases). Matching the DNA end better, TRBJ2-7 makes the J call doubtful. CDR1 and CDR2 from the germline V gene are LGHNA and YNFKEQ. This CDR3 is 13 amino acids long. The CDR3 is CTSSQGRTYEQYF. DNA of the CDR3: TGTACCAGCAGCCAAGGTCGGACATACGAGCAGTACTTC.

The chain combines TRBV7-9 with TRBJ2-1; D is unclear. CDR1 is SEHNR and CDR2 is FQNEAQ in the germline V gene (reference sequence). There are 16 residues in the CDR3. V lost 5 bases and J 4 bases, leaving 18 bases between the germline ends. The CDR3 sequence is CASSTQRASPYNEQFF. CDR3 in DNA: TGTGCCAGCAGCACTCAAAGGGCTTCACCTTACAATGAGCAGTTCTTC.